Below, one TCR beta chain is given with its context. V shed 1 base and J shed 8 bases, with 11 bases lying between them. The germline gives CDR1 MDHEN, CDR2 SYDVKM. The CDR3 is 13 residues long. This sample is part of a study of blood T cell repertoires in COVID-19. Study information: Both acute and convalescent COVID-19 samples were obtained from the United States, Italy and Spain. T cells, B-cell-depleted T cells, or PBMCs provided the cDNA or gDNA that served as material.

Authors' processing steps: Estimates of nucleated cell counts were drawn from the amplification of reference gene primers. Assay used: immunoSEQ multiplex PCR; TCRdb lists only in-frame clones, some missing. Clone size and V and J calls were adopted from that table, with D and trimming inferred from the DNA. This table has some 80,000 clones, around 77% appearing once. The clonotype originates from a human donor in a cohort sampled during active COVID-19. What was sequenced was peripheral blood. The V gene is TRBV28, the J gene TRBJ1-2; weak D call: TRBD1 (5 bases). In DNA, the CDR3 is TGTGCCAGCAGTTTATCAGGGAGGGAAGGCTACACCTTC. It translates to CASSLSGREGYTF.